This T cell receptor (beta chain) was sequenced for a study of beta chain features in type 1 diabetes. General study points: TCRB CDR3s were moderately but significantly shorter in Type 1 diabetes patients in all four CD4+ subsets.

Expressed TCRB transcripts were sequenced because the entire RNA isolate underwent reverse transcription. Profiled with immunoSEQ multiplex PCR; TCRdb holds only in-frame clones, not every one. The table has about 650,000 clones, roughly 12% seen once; the top ten hold more than 0.09%. Concerning this clone itself: As yet, its antigen is unknown.

The CDR3 totals 15 residues. V trimming: 1 base; J trimming: 3 bases; junction bases outside the gene matches: 3. Germline CDR1 reads SGHAT; CDR2 reads FQNNGV. The specimen sequenced was naive CD4+ T cells from blood. The clonotype comes from a man aged 25 to 45 with type 1 diabetes. The V gene is TRBV11-2, the J gene TRBJ2-3; 8 nucleotides match TRBD1. The CDR3 loop reads CASSLGTGITDTQYF. DNA for the CDR3: TGTGCCAGCAGCTTAGGGACAGGGATAACAGATACGCAGTATTTT.